The subject of this entry is one T cell receptor (beta chain). Its antigen is as yet unknown. This same CDR3 is encoded by further DNA sequences in the sample. PCR used 60 Vbeta primers and 13 Jbeta primers. The assay was immunoSEQ multiplex PCR, and TCRdb's table has in-frame clones only and misses some. The table has 100,000 to 150,000 clones, roughly 70% seen once. The sample is drawn from a study of cytomegalovirus exposure and HLA in healthy donors. About the research overall: The roughly 120 million unique TCR beta sequences, from around 200 million T cells, were found by an earlier analysis.

The junction had 8 bases not matched to a gene; V was cut back by 2 bases and J by 6 bases. CDR1 and CDR2 (germline): SEHNR, FQNEAQ (reference sequence). This CDR3 is built from 15 residues. The study's findings and limits: HLA alleles were associated with around 17,000 TCR beta sequences in a later analysis at 0.05 false discovery rate. In a later analysis, donors in an Asian-associated ancestry cluster reportedly had fewer N-insertions in productive TCRs than the cohort mean.

The source is a middle-aged man in good health and CMV-seropositive. The gene calls are TRBV7-9 and TRBJ2-7; the match to TRBD1 covers 9 bases. The sample taken for sequencing was PBMCs. As DNA, the CDR3 is TGTGCCAGCAGCTTATTCGTCGGGACAGGGACCGAGCAGTACTTC. Translating it yields CASSLFVGTGTEQYF.